A single sample is the source of the 10 T cell receptor beta chains below, sequenced in a study of shared clonotypes between healthy human individuals. Only in-frame clones appear in the TCRdb table, and some are missing; sequencing was by immunoSEQ multiplex PCR. Of over 2 million clones in the sample, 80% to 95% are singletons; the top ten hold 0.37%. Sequencing input: naive CD4+ T cells from PBMCs. Subset of the sample: CD45RA+ positively selected. Receptors were obtained from a young man in good health. Some clones in this sample may be carry-over from other donors' samples.

The chain employs TRBV7-2 and TRBJ1-4; no reliable D call. The V end lost 5 bases, the J end lost 6 bases, and 19 bases lay between the germline ends. The CDR3 extends over 16 amino acids. Germline V gene lookup returns CDR1 SGHTA and CDR2 FQGNSA. CDR3 sequence reads: CASSPPSAGDDEKLFF. The CDR3 DNA sequence: TGTGCCAGCAGCCCTCCGTCGGCCGGAGATGATGAAAAACTGTTTTTT.

The chain links TRBV9 to TRBJ2-3; D is possibly TRBD2 (5 bases). The germline V gene has CDR1 SGDLS and CDR2 YYNGEE. The CDR3 is 15 residues long. V lost 4 bases and J lost 0, with 12 bases in between. CDR3 DNA: TGTGCCAGCAGCCCGCGGGTAGCAAGCACAGATACGCAGTATTTT. It specifies CASSPRVASTDTQYF.

The rearrangement joins TRBV9 to TRBJ2-3; unclear D gene. Germline V gene sequence: CDR1 SGDLS, CDR2 YYNGEE. This CDR3 has 15 residues. Trimming stripped 2 bases from V and 2 bases from J, with 12 bases between. The CDR3: CASSVSPGLTDTQYF. The DNA for the CDR3 is TGTGCCAGCAGCGTGTCTCCTGGCCTCACAGATACGCAGTATTTT.

This sequence joins TRBV28 and TRBJ1-5; 7 bases fit TRBD1. The CDR3 runs to 14 residues. J lost 11 bases, V lost 6 bases, and 13 bases had no gene match. The germline gives CDR1 MDHEN, CDR2 SYDVKM. The CDR3 nucleotides read TGTGCCAGCAGAACCGGGACAGAGATCGTTTCCCAGCATTTT. This translates into CASRTGTEIVSQHF.

This sequence joins TRBV4-3 and TRBJ2-3, with a possible D match to TRBD1 (7 bases). V was clipped by 5 bases and J by 3 bases, with 21 bases between them. The CDR3 is 17 amino acids. Germline CDR1 reads LGHNA; CDR2 reads YSLEER. The CDR3 DNA follows: TGCGCCAGCAGCGGAGGGCACGCGCAGGGGGTGACAGATACGCAGTATTTT. This gives the protein CASSGGHAQGVTDTQYF.

V usage is TRBV2 and J usage is TRBJ1-5; the D gene is possibly TRBD1 (6 bases). V was pared by 7 bases and J by 6 bases, with 19 bases between. Per the germline V gene, CDR1 is SNHLY and CDR2 is FYNNEI. The CDR3 runs to 15 residues. The CDR3, as DNA: TGTGCCAGCAAGATCAGGGGTCAGGGTGCTCAGCCCCAGCATTTT. This translates into CASKIRGQGAQPQHF.

The chain is built from TRBV20-1 and TRBJ1-2; no definite D call. Germline loops: CDR1 DFQATT, CDR2 SNEGSKA (reference sequence). The CDR3 length is 11 residues. Trimming removed 0 bases at V and 6 bases at J, with 5 bases between. The CDR3 DNA reads TGCAGTGCTAGAGATACGAATGGCTACACCTTC. Translating it yields CSARDTNGYTF.

V gene TRBV28 combines with J gene TRBJ2-3, with D perhaps TRBD2 (6 bases). The V end lost 6 bases, the J end lost 4 bases, and 32 bases lay between the germline ends. Germline V gene sequence: CDR1 MDHEN, CDR2 SYDVKM. CDR3 length: 20 residues. CDR3 DNA: TGTGCCAGCAGCTCCCGGGTCGCGGGGCGTTGGTCCGAGACGGCAGATACGCAGTATTTT. Protein product: CASSSRVAGRWSETADTQYF.

The rearrangement uses TRBV11-3 and TRBJ2-5; tentative D call: TRBD2 (6 bases). The CDR3 totals 15 residues. In germline, CDR1 is SGHNT, CDR2 YENEEA. Between the trimmed V and J ends, which lost 4 bases and 1 base, there was a span of 13 bases. CDR3: CASSSLADSQETQYF. The CDR3 nucleotides read TGTGCCAGCAGCTCGTTAGCGGATTCCCAAGAGACCCAGTACTTC.

V gene TRBV4-1 combines with J gene TRBJ2-1, with TRBD2 identical over 7 bases. The CDR3 extends over 15 amino acids. CDR1 and CDR2 (germline): MGHRA, YSYEKL. The junction had 10 bases not matched to a gene; V was cut back by 2 bases and J by 9 bases. The CDR3 DNA follows: TGCGCCAGCAGCCAACCGGGACTGGGAGGGACTGAGCAGTTCTTC. Protein: CASSQPGLGGTEQFF.